These T cell receptor beta chains were read from a single sample in a study of T cell responses to AZD1222 COVID-19 vaccine. Repertoires were generated with immunoSEQ multiplex PCR, while TCRdb's copy carries only in-frame clones and drops some. The sample records some 100,000 clones, around 93% being singletons. The starting material was peripheral blood, obtained on day 0 of AZD1222 vaccination. All receptors come from an adult in good health. The CDR3 runs from the conserved cysteine through the conserved F or W. Each record gives: D gene, V gene, clone size, J gene, CDR3 DNA, CDR3 protein. D genes are given only for firm matches. Expanded clones get a size class; other rows say once, few or many, or leave the size out.

d_call: -; v_call: TRBV19; clone_size: -; j_call: TRBJ1-1; cdr3_nt: TGTGCCAGTAGCAATATGAGAGGGCGGGGGGCGAACACTGAAGCTTTCTTT; cdr3_aa: CASSNMRGRGANTEAFF
d_call: TRBD1; v_call: TRBV18; clone_size: -; j_call: TRBJ2-5; cdr3_nt: TGTGCCAGCTCAGGATACAGGGGCGAGACCCAGTACTTC; cdr3_aa: CASSGYRGETQYF
d_call: TRBD1; v_call: TRBV19; clone_size: -; j_call: TRBJ2-3; cdr3_nt: TGTGCCAGTACGATTGGACAGGGAGTGTCAGATACGCAGTATTTT; cdr3_aa: CASTIGQGVSDTQYF
d_call: TRBD1; v_call: TRBV27; clone_size: -; j_call: TRBJ2-3; cdr3_nt: TGTGCCAGCAGTTTATCCGGGGACAGGGGGCGAACAGATACGCAGTATTTT; cdr3_aa: CASSLSGDRGRTDTQYF
d_call: TRBD2; v_call: TRBV3-1/TRBV3-2; clone_size: -; j_call: TRBJ2-1; cdr3_nt: TGTGCCAGCAACCCAAAACGATCTAGCGGGAGGTCGGATGAGCAGTTCTTC; cdr3_aa: CASNPKRSSGRSDEQFF
d_call: TRBD2; v_call: TRBV15; clone_size: -; j_call: TRBJ2-5; cdr3_nt: TGTGCCACCAGCAGAGGTTCCTCCGGGACTAGGGTCCGCGAGACCCAGTACTTC; cdr3_aa: CATSRGSSGTRVRETQYF
d_call: -; v_call: TRBV5-4; clone_size: few; j_call: TRBJ2-2; cdr3_nt: TGTGCCAGCAGCTTGGCTCGGGGAGCGAACACCGGGGAGCTGTTTTTT; cdr3_aa: CASSLARGANTGELFF
d_call: -; v_call: TRBV11-2; clone_size: -; j_call: TRBJ1-1; cdr3_nt: TGTGCCAGCAGCTTGGACAGATCTGAAGCTTTCTTT; cdr3_aa: CASSLDRSEAFF
d_call: TRBD1; v_call: TRBV15; clone_size: -; j_call: TRBJ1-4; cdr3_nt: TGTGCCACCAGCAGAAAAATCCAAAGGACAGGTTTGGGAGAAAAACTGTTTTTT; cdr3_aa: CATSRKIQRTGLGEKLFF
d_call: TRBD2; v_call: TRBV7-9; clone_size: -; j_call: TRBJ2-3; cdr3_nt: TGTGCCAGCAGCTCAGGACTAGCGGGAGGGCCAGATACGCAGTATTTT; cdr3_aa: CASSSGLAGGPDTQYF
d_call: TRBD1; v_call: TRBV4-3; clone_size: -; j_call: TRBJ1-2; cdr3_nt: TGCGCCAGCAGCCAAAACCGGGACAGTGGCTACACCTTC; cdr3_aa: CASSQNRDSGYTF
d_call: -; v_call: TRBV7-9; clone_size: few; j_call: TRBJ1-2; cdr3_nt: TGTGCCAGCAGCTTAATTGGGGGCCTCCACTCCTATGGCTACACCTTC; cdr3_aa: CASSLIGGLHSYGYTF
d_call: -; v_call: TRBV5-1; clone_size: -; j_call: TRBJ2-3; cdr3_nt: TGCGCCAGCAGCTTGGAAAGCGGTAGCACAGATACGCAGTATTTT; cdr3_aa: CASSLESGSTDTQYF
d_call: -; v_call: TRBV4-2; clone_size: -; j_call: TRBJ1-1; cdr3_nt: TGTGCCAGCAGCCAAGATGGGGCCCGGGACAACACTGAAGCTTTCTTT; cdr3_aa: CASSQDGARDNTEAFF
d_call: -; v_call: TRBV12-3/TRBV12-4; clone_size: -; j_call: TRBJ1-5; cdr3_nt: TGTGCCAGCAGTTTCGGACAGCCCCAGCATTTT; cdr3_aa: CASSFGQPQHF
d_call: -; v_call: TRBV19; clone_size: -; j_call: TRBJ1-2; cdr3_nt: TGTGCCAGTAAGAGGGGCCTCCAATCTGGCTACACCTTC; cdr3_aa: CASKRGLQSGYTF
d_call: TRBD2; v_call: TRBV4-1; clone_size: -; j_call: TRBJ2-2; cdr3_nt: TGCGCCAGCAGCCAAGGGGCTCTAAGGGAGGGACCACGGGAAAGCGGGGAGCTGTTTTTT; cdr3_aa: CASSQGALREGPRESGELFF
d_call: -; v_call: TRBV3-1/TRBV3-2; clone_size: -; j_call: TRBJ1-5; cdr3_nt: TGTGCCAGCAGCCAAGAAAGGGCAGGGAGTCAGCCCCAGCATTTT; cdr3_aa: CASSQERAGSQPQHF
d_call: TRBD1; v_call: TRBV20-1; clone_size: -; j_call: TRBJ1-5; cdr3_nt: TGCAGTGCCAGTCCGGGACAGGGGTTTCATCAGCCCCAGCATTTT; cdr3_aa: CSASPGQGFHQPQHF
d_call: TRBD1; v_call: TRBV5-1; clone_size: once; j_call: TRBJ2-1; cdr3_nt: TGCGCCAGCAGCTCAGGGACAGCCAACTCCTACAATGAGCAGTTCTTC; cdr3_aa: CASSSGTANSYNEQFF
d_call: -; v_call: TRBV10-1; clone_size: -; j_call: TRBJ2-6; cdr3_nt: TGCGCCAGCAGTGACAGGACTGGGGCCAACGTCCTGACTTTC; cdr3_aa: CASSDRTGANVLTF
d_call: TRBD1; v_call: TRBV4-2; clone_size: -; j_call: TRBJ1-6; cdr3_nt: TGTGCCAGCAGCCAGGAGGGGACAGGGTATAATTCACCCCTCCACTTT; cdr3_aa: CASSQEGTGYNSPLHF
d_call: -; v_call: TRBV27; clone_size: -; j_call: TRBJ1-2; cdr3_nt: TGTGCCAGCAGTTTAGGGGGGTACCCTTATGGCTACACCTTC; cdr3_aa: CASSLGGYPYGYTF
d_call: -; v_call: TRBV2; clone_size: -; j_call: TRBJ1-6; cdr3_nt: TGTGCCAGCAGTGAAACTTATAATTCACCCCTCCACTTT; cdr3_aa: CASSETYNSPLHF
d_call: -; v_call: TRBV11-2; clone_size: -; j_call: TRBJ2-1; cdr3_nt: TGTGCCAGCAGCCCCTCAGGCACTACCTACAATGAGCAGTTCTTC; cdr3_aa: CASSPSGTTYNEQFF
d_call: TRBD1; v_call: TRBV7-9; clone_size: -; j_call: TRBJ2-7; cdr3_nt: TGTGCCAGCAGCCGGACAGGGGCCACCTACGAGCAGTACTTC; cdr3_aa: CASSRTGATYEQYF
d_call: -; v_call: TRBV29-1; clone_size: -; j_call: TRBJ1-1; cdr3_nt: TGCACCTCAACATGGGGTACTGAAGCTTTCTTT; cdr3_aa: CTSTWGTEAFF
d_call: -; v_call: TRBV10-3; clone_size: -; j_call: TRBJ1-6; cdr3_nt: TGTGCCATCAGTGATTCACCTCCCCGGGGGTCAGGCTATAATTCACCCCTCCACTTT; cdr3_aa: CAISDSPPRGSGYNSPLHF
d_call: TRBD1; v_call: TRBV5-1; clone_size: -; j_call: TRBJ2-5; cdr3_nt: TGCGCCAGCAGCTTGGGGACAGGGGGCGCTGAGACCCAGTACTTC; cdr3_aa: CASSLGTGGAETQYF
d_call: TRBD2; v_call: TRBV19; clone_size: -; j_call: TRBJ2-7; cdr3_nt: TGTGCCAGTAGTATATATCCCCTAGGGGCAGCGGGAGAAGATTCGTGGGAGCAGTACTTC; cdr3_aa: CASSIYPLGAAGEDSWEQYF
d_call: -; v_call: TRBV29-1; clone_size: -; j_call: TRBJ1-1; cdr3_nt: TGCAGCGTTGAAAGTAGGGCGGGCACTGAAGCTTTCTTT; cdr3_aa: CSVESRAGTEAFF